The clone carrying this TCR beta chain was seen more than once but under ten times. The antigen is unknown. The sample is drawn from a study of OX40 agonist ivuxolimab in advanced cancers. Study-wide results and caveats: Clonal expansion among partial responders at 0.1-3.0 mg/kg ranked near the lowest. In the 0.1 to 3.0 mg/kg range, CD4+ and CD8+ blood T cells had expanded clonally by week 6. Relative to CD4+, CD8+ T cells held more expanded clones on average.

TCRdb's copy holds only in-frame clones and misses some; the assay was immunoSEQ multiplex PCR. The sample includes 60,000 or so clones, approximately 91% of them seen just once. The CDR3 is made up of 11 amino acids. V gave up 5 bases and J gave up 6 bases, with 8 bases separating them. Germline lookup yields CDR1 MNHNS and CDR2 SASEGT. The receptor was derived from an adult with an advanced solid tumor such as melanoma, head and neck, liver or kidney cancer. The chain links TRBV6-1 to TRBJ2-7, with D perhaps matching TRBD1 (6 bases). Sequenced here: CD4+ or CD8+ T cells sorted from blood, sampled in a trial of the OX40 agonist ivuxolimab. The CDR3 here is CASSQGSEQYV. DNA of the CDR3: TGTGCCAGCAGTCAGGGGAGCGAGCAGTACGTC.